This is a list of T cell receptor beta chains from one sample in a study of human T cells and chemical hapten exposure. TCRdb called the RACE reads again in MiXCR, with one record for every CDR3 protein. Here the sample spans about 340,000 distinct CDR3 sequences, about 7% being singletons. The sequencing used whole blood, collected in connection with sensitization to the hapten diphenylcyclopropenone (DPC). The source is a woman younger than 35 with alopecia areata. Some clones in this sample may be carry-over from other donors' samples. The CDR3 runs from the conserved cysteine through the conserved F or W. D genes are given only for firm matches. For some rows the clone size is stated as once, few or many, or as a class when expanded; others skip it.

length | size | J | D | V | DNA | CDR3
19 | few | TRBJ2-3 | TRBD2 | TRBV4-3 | TGCGCCAGCAGCCAAGATATTCCCACTAGCGGGGGACCGGGGGATACGCAGTATTTT | CASSQDIPTSGGPGDTQYF
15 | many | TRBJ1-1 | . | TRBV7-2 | TGTGCCAGCAGCTTAGATGCGGGTCGGCGGACTGAAGCTTTCTTT | CASSLDAGRRTEAFF
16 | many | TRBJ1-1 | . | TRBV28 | TGTGCCAGCAGTTCCGGGGGGTCCTCAGGGGTGAGTACGGCTTTCTTT | CASSSGGSSGVSTAFF
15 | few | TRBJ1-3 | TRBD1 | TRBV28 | TGTGCCAGCAGTCTACCAGGGGGCTTTGGAAACACCATATATTTT | CASSLPGGFGNTIYF
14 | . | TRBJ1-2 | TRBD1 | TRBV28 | TGTGCCAGCAGTATTACAGGGGGCGACTATGGCTACACCTTC | CASSITGGDYGYTF
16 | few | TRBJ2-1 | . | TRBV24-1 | TGTGCCACCAGTGACTCAGCCAGGACAACCAAGGGCGAGCAGTTCTTC | CATSDSARTTKGEQFF
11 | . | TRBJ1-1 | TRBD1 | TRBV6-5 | TGTGCCAGCAGTGGGACAGTGTATACTTTCTTT | CASSGTVYTFF
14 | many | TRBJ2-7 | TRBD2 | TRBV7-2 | TGTGCCAGCAGCCTGGTTACTAGCGGCTACGAGCAGTACTTC | CASSLVTSGYEQYF
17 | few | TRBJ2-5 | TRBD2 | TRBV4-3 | TGCGCCAGCAGCCAAGATCACCTAGCGGGTTACCAAGAGACCCAGTACTTC | CASSQDHLAGYQETQYF
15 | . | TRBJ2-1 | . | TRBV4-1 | TGCGCCAGCAGCCCCCGTCACGGACAGCTGCATGAGCAGTTCTTC | CASSPRHGQLHEQFF
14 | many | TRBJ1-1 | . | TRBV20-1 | TGCAGTGCTAGAGGTCCCCCAGGGAACACTGAAGCTTTCTTT | CSARGPPGNTEAFF